Shown below are 9 T cell receptor beta chains from a single sample sequenced in a study of blood T cells in healthy people across ages. PCR was performed a second time for about 7 to 11 cycles using a sample-barcoded 5' primer and a J-beta primer mix. MiXCR, applied by TCRdb to the 5' RACE reads, yields one record per CDR3 protein. The table shows 650,000 to 800,000 distinct CDR3 sequences, with 40% to 50% occurring only once. The sequencing sample was made of blood. All receptors derive from a man aged 55 to 70 in good health.

This clonotype was seen a few times. The chain joins TRBV4-1 to TRBJ1-6; a weak D match, TRBD1 (6 bases). CDR1 is MGHRA and CDR2 is YSYEKL in the germline V gene. The V end was cut by 0 bases, the J end by 6 bases, with 15 bases between. CDR3 length equals 17 residues. The CDR3 DNA sequence: TGCGCCAGCAGCCAAGAAGCCCGCTCAGGGGCTAATTCACCCCTCCACTTT. Its protein is CASSQEARSGANSPLHF.

This clonotype was seen a few times. The chain couples TRBV3-1 to TRBJ2-1; 7 nucleotides line up with TRBD1. J gave up 5 bases and V 3 bases, and 1 base lay outside the gene matches. The germline V gene encodes CDR1 LGHDT and CDR2 YNNKEL (reference sequence). The CDR3 covers 13 residues. CDR3 coding DNA: TGTGCCAGCAGCCAGGGACAGCACAATGAGCAGTTCTTC. Its translation is CASSQGQHNEQFF.

The chain joins TRBV30 to TRBJ2-4; TRBD2 matches at 8 bases. Judging by the DNA end, TRBJ2-7 fits better; the J call may be wrong. The CDR3 is 13 amino acids. Per germline, CDR1 GTSNPN and CDR2 SVGIG (reference sequence). In DNA form, the CDR3 reads TGTGCCTGGAGTGTTTTAACTAGCGGCGAGCAGTACTTC. Protein: CAWSVLTSGEQYF.

Worth noting for this clonotype: A junction end diverges from the germline sequence, so it may reflect a read error. The rearrangement links TRBV3-1 to TRBJ1-6; the D is unclear. Germline V gene data show CDR1 as LGHDT and CDR2 as YNNKEL (reference sequence). CDR3 length equals 16 residues. The CDR3 spells CASNQDQEVVKSPLHF. CDR3 coding DNA: TGTGCCAGCAACCAAGATCAAGAGGTGGTGAAATCACCCCTCCACTTT.

This clonotype turned up a few times. CDR3 bases: TGTGCCAGCAGCCCCCACCGACAGGGTAAATCCTACGAGCAGTACTTC. It specifies CASSPHRQGKSYEQYF. The V gene is TRBV5-4, the J gene TRBJ2-7; 7 nucleotides agree with TRBD1. The V gene end was trimmed by 4 bases and the J gene end by 1 base; junction bases not matched to a gene: 11. CDR1 and CDR2 (germline): SGHNT, YYREEE (reference sequence). The CDR3 is 16 amino acids.

In the case of this clonotype: This sequence may be a read error, since a much larger clone differs from it by one base. CDR3 in DNA: TGTGCCAGCAGCTTAGTAGCAGAGACCCAGTTCTTC. Translated: CASSLVAETQFF. The rearrangement joins TRBV7-2 to TRBJ2-1; D call uncertain. Germline V CDR1 and CDR2: SGHTA, FQGNSA. V lost 1 base to trimming and J lost 13 bases, with 11 bases between them. CDR3 length: 12 amino acids.

CDR3 region: CSANKDMKEKLFF. CDR3 sequence (DNA): TGCAGTGCTAATAAGGACATGAAAGAAAAACTGTTTTTT. The chain joins TRBV20-1 to TRBJ1-4; D is perhaps TRBD1 (5 bases). Germline V gene data show CDR1 as DFQATT and CDR2 as SNEGSKA (reference sequence). V lost 4 bases to trimming and J lost 8 bases, with 14 bases between them. The CDR3 runs 13 residues.

This chain connects TRBV11-3 to TRBJ2-2, with 12 bases lining up with TRBD2. V lost 3 bases and J lost 6; bases outside the gene matches: 2. The germline gives CDR1 SGHNT, CDR2 YENEEA. This CDR3 is 15 amino acids long. The CDR3 nucleotides are TGTGCCAGCAGCTTCTCTAGCGGGAGGGCCGGGGAGCTGTTTTTT. Its translation is CASSFSSGRAGELFF.

This clonotype was seen at least ten times. The chain employs TRBV11-3 and TRBJ2-5; a possible D gene is TRBD2 (5 bases). Looked up from germline, CDR1 is SGHNT and CDR2 is YENEEA. The CDR3 is made up of 13 amino acids. The V gene lost 2 bases and the J gene lost 5 bases, with 9 bases spanning the gap. The CDR3 DNA is TGTGCCAGCAGCTTAAATCAGCGGGAGACCCAGTACTTC. Amino acids: CASSLNQRETQYF.